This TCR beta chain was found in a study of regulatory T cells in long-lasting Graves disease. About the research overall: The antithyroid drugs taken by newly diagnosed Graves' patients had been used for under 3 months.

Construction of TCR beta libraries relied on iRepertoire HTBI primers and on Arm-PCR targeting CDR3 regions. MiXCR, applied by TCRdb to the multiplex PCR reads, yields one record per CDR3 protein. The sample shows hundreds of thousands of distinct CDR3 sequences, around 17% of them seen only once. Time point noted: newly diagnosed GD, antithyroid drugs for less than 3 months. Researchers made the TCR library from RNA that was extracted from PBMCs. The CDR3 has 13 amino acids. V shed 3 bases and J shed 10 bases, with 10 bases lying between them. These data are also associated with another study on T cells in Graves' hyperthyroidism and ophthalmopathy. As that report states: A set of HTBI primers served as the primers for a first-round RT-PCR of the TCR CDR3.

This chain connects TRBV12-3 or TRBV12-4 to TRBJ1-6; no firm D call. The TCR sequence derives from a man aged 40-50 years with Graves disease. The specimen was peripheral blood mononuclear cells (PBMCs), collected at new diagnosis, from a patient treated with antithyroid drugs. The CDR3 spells CASSFGVGSPLHF. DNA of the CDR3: TGTGCCAGCAGTTTCGGAGTGGGATCACCCCTCCACTTT.